The T cell receptor (beta chain) described here comes from a study of glioma-infiltrating T cells after dendritic cell vaccination. Germline V CDR1 and CDR2: SGHRS, YFSETQ. This CDR3 is built from 13 residues. With 4 bases removed from V and 1 base from J, the gap between germline ends came to 8 bases. Profiled with immunoSEQ multiplex PCR; TCRdb holds only in-frame clones, not every one. The table has some 87,000 clones, more than 75% seen once. This chain joins TRBV5-1 and TRBJ2-5; no reliable D call. The sequences come from blood, collected before dendritic cell vaccination. This receptor was obtained from a human donor with glioblastoma. The CDR3 bases are TGCGCCAGCAGCCCGGTACTCCAAGAGACCCAGTACTTC. Translated, it gives CASSPVLQETQYF.